This T cell receptor beta chain was sequenced during a study of cytomegalovirus exposure and HLA in healthy donors. General study results and limits: Earlier analysis looked at TCR beta V segments, and most were productive about 90% or about 30% of the time.

A multiplex PCR was run with 60 Vbeta primers and 13 Jbeta primers. Some clones are missing from TCRdb's copy, which holds only in-frame ones; the method was immunoSEQ multiplex PCR. Altogether some 160,000 clones are present, approximately 80% being singletons, with the ten largest covering under 2%. CDR1 is MGHRA and CDR2 is YSYEKL in the germline V gene. V lost 1 base and J lost 2; bases outside the gene matches: 4. The CDR3 sequence is 15 residues long. In the case of this clone: Its antigen is undetermined.

The receptor's source is a woman younger than 45 in good health and CMV-seronegative. The J gene is TRBJ2-5, the V gene TRBV4-1; 7 bases are shared with TRBD1. The sequenced sample was PBMCs. CDR3 sequence: CASSQGQGNQETQYF. The DNA of the CDR3 is TGCGCCAGCAGCCAAGGACAGGGCAATCAAGAGACCCAGTACTTC.